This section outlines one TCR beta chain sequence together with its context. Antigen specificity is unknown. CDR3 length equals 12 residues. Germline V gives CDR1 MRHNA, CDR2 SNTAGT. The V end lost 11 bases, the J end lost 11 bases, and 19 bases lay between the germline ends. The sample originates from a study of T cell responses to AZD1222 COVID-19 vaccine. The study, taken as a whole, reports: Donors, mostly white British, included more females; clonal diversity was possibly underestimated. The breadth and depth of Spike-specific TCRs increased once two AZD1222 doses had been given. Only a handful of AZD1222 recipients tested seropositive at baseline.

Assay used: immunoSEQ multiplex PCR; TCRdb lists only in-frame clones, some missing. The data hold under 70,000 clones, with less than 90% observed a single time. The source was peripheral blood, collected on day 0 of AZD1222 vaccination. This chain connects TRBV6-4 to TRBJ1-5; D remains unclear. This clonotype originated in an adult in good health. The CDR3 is CARPPLDPAQHF. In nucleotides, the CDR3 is TGTGCCCGGCCCCCTTTAGACCCAGCCCAGCATTTT.